The next 31 T cell receptor beta chains were all read from a single sample in a study of OX40 agonist ivuxolimab in advanced cancers. The table came from immunoSEQ multiplex PCR; TCRdb's copy has only in-frame clones and leaves some out. The table shows 40,000 or so clones, with more than 75% occurring only once. The sequenced sample was CD4+ or CD8+ T cells sorted from blood, obtained in a trial of the OX40 agonist ivuxolimab. These receptors were taken from an adult with an advanced solid tumor such as melanoma, head and neck, liver or kidney cancer.

The chain joins TRBV19 to TRBJ1-1; D unclear. V was trimmed by 7 bases and J by 3 bases, leaving 15 bases between them. The CDR3 length is 14 residues. Germline V gene sequence: CDR1 LNHDA, CDR2 SQIVND (reference sequence). The CDR3 here is CASINRRWDTEAFF. CDR3 DNA sequence: TGTGCCAGTATCAATCGACGTTGGGACACTGAAGCTTTCTTT.

The chain has TRBV19 and TRBJ1-5, with TRBD1 as a possible D gene (6 bases). CDR1 is LNHDA, CDR2 SQIVND, per germline (reference sequence). The CDR3 extends over 13 amino acids. V dropped 5 bases and J dropped 4 bases, with 9 bases sitting between them. The CDR3 DNA sequence: TGTGCCAGTAGTGTACAGGGAAATCAGCCCCAGCATTTT. It translates to CASSVQGNQPQHF.

A single count supports this clone. This sequence joins TRBV5-1 and TRBJ2-7; 8 nucleotides match TRBD1. Trimming removed 4 bases from V and 5 bases from J; junction bases left unmatched: 14. Per germline, CDR1 SGHRS and CDR2 YFSETQ. This CDR3 has 16 amino acids. CDR3 coding DNA: TGCGCCAGCAGCCCCACGGCCGGGACAGGTGGCAACGAGCAGTACTTC. This codes for CASSPTAGTGGNEQYF.

V and J are TRBV6-4 and TRBJ2-1, with TRBD2 matching over 13 bases. CDR3 length: 15 amino acids. Germline V lookup: CDR1 MRHNA, CDR2 SNTAGT. V was pared by 4 bases and J by 8 bases, with 5 bases of the junction left unmatched. This CDR3 is CASSAELAGGDEQFF. The CDR3 DNA reads TGTGCCAGCAGTGCCGAACTAGCGGGAGGGGATGAGCAGTTCTTC.

The CDR3 loop reads CASLPQGAGAPLHF. The CDR3 nucleotides are TGTGCCAGCCTGCCCCAGGGGGCGGGAGCACCCCTCCACTTT. The chain recombines TRBV27 with TRBJ1-6; TRBD1 matches 8 bases. The length of the CDR3 is 14 residues. V was clipped by 8 bases and J by 11 bases; unmatched bases: 11. Germline V lookup: CDR1 MNHEY, CDR2 SMNVEV (reference sequence).

V and J are TRBV6-5 and TRBJ1-1; the D is unclear. Trimming took off 4 bases at V and 1 base at J, with 13 bases between the two ends. In germline, CDR1 is MNHEY, CDR2 SVGAGI. The CDR3 sequence is 15 residues long. The CDR3 sequence: CASSSLTLGNTEAFF. CDR3 sequence (DNA): TGTGCCAGCAGTTCCCTGACCCTGGGGAACACTGAAGCTTTCTTT.

The chain employs TRBV5-1 and TRBJ1-6, with TRBD1 matching 7 bases. The germline V gene has CDR1 SGHRS and CDR2 YFSETQ. This CDR3 has 16 amino acids. Losses at the gene ends were 0 bases for V and 13 bases for J; bases not matched to a gene: 13. CDR3 nucleotides: TGCGCCAGCAGCTTGGTAGCACAGGGGCCACAAACGCCCCTCCACTTT. As protein: CASSLVAQGPQTPLHF.

The chain recombines TRBV14 with TRBJ1-1, with a tentative D call TRBD1 (5 bases). This CDR3 is 14 amino acids long. V was cut by 4 bases and J by 4 bases, with 13 bases left in between. Germline V gene sequence: CDR1 SGHDN, CDR2 FVKESK. The CDR3 protein is CASSRQGLGTEAFF. Here the CDR3 DNA reads TGTGCCAGCAGCCGGCAGGGATTGGGCACTGAAGCTTTCTTT. Filled out from reference TRBV14 and TRBJ1-1, the complete variable domain reads EAGVTQFPSHSVIEKGQTVTLRCDPISGHDNLYWYRRVMGKEIKFLLHFVKESKQDESGMPNNRFLAERTGGTYSTLKVQPAELEDSGVYFCASSRQGLGTEAFFGQGTRLTVV.

This chain connects TRBV6-1 to TRBJ2-1; the match to TRBD2 covers 8 bases. Per the germline V gene, CDR1 is MNHNS and CDR2 is SASEGT. The V and J ends lost 7 bases and 2 bases, in that order; junction bases with no gene match: 7. The CDR3 spans 15 residues. The CDR3 DNA reads TGTGCCAGCAATATCGACGGGGGGGCCTACAATGAGCAGTTCTTC. Amino acids: CASNIDGGAYNEQFF.

The chain recombines TRBV7-8 with TRBJ1-5; 7 nucleotides line up with TRBD1. This CDR3 is 17 amino acids long. Germline lookup yields CDR1 SGHVS and CDR2 FQNEAQ. With V trimmed by 4 bases and J by 3 bases, 12 bases remained unmatched. The CDR3 DNA reads TGTGCCAGCAGCTCTATCCTCCTGGGACAGTTCAATCAGCCCCAGCATTTT. As protein: CASSSILLGQFNQPQHF.

The V and J genes are TRBV6-1 and TRBJ2-3; TRBD1 matches 7 bases. The CDR3 is 14 residues long. The V and J ends lost 7 bases and 2 bases, in that order; junction bases with no gene match: 6. In germline, CDR1 is MNHNS, CDR2 SASEGT. For the CDR3, the DNA is TGTGCCAGCACCCCAGACAGGGACACAGATACGCAGTATTTT. It translates to CASTPDRDTDTQYF.

The chain recombines TRBV7-8 with TRBJ1-6; the D is unclear. Trimming pared 1 base from V and 8 bases from J, leaving 9 bases between. This CDR3 contains 14 residues. Germline CDR1 reads SGHVS; CDR2 reads FQNEAQ. CDR3 coding DNA: TGTGCCAGCAGCTTAGGCGGATGGGATTCACCCCTCCACTTT. It specifies CASSLGGWDSPLHF.

The chain employs TRBV5-1 and TRBJ1-3; 7 nucleotides align to TRBD1. V dropped 4 bases and J dropped 0; count of bases not matched to a gene: 7. This CDR3 has 16 residues. CDR1 SGHRS and CDR2 YFSETQ come from the germline V gene. The CDR3 is CASSPRTGGSGNTIYF. The CDR3, as DNA: TGCGCCAGCAGCCCGCGGACAGGCGGCTCTGGAAACACCATATATTTT.

This clone was observed a single time. This rearrangement joins TRBV2 to TRBJ2-7; 8 bases match TRBD1. This CDR3 has 15 residues. After removal of 5 bases from V and 2 bases from J, the junction contained 8 bases not matched to a gene. The germline CDR1 and CDR2 sequences are SNHLY and FYNNEI. CDR3 nucleotides: TGTGCCAGCAGTCAAACAGGGGGGTTCACCTACGAGCAGTACTTC. Encoded protein: CASSQTGGFTYEQYF.

J is TRBJ2-5 and V is TRBV7-9, with TRBD2 identical over 10 bases. Looked up from germline, CDR1 is SEHNR and CDR2 is FQNEAQ (reference sequence). The CDR3 is 16 amino acids. With 1 base clipped from V and 6 bases from J, the junction kept 8 bases outside the gene matches. The CDR3 DNA is TGTGCCAGCAGCTTAGGTCCTAGCGGGAGTGGGAAGACCCAGTACTTC. Its protein product is CASSLGPSGSGKTQYF.

This clone was seen a single time. As DNA, the CDR3 is TGTGCCAGCAGCCGCCAGGGAGGGTTCTCTGGGGCCAACGTCCTGACTTTC. Residues: CASSRQGGFSGANVLTF. The genes are TRBV7-9 and TRBJ2-6, with TRBD2 identical over 7 bases. Per the germline V gene, CDR1 is SEHNR and CDR2 is FQNEAQ (reference sequence). The V and J ends lost 5 bases and 0 bases, in that order; junction bases with no gene match: 7. The length of the CDR3 is 17 residues.

V is TRBV7-2 and J is TRBJ1-5; D is uncertain. CDR3 length equals 13 residues. Germline-derived CDR1 and CDR2 are SGHTA and FQGNSA. The germline V and J ends were trimmed by 1 base and 6 bases, with 7 bases remaining between them. CDR3 sequence (DNA): TGTGCCAGCAGCTTAGTCGGCGCTCAGCCCCAGCATTTT. Translation gives CASSLVGAQPQHF.

The chain has TRBV7-8 and TRBJ2-3; no clear D gene. In germline, CDR1 is SGHVS, CDR2 FQNEAQ. The CDR3 spans 12 residues. The ends were cut back, 5 bases at V and 5 bases at J, with 8 bases in the middle. This chain's CDR3 is CASSLELDTQYF. The DNA of the CDR3 is TGTGCCAGCAGCCTGGAGCTAGATACGCAGTATTTT.

The V call is TRBV9, the J call TRBJ2-3; no definite D call. The V gene's germline CDR1 is SGDLS and CDR2 YYNGEE. This CDR3 has 14 amino acids. The V gene lost 5 bases and the J gene lost 6 bases, with 16 bases spanning the gap. The CDR3 DNA reads as TGTGCCAGCAGAATGGACCCTCGGGCCGATACGCAGTATTTT. Translating gives CASRMDPRADTQYF.

V is TRBV10-3 and J is TRBJ1-3; a weak D match, TRBD1 (5 bases). The CDR3 sequence is 15 residues long. Trimming removed 6 bases at V and 3 bases at J, with 15 bases between. Germline lookup yields CDR1 ENHRY and CDR2 SYGVKD. Written as DNA, the CDR3 is TGTGCCATCAGGAGTTCGGGGGAAGGTGGAAACACCATATATTTT. Encoded protein: CAIRSSGEGGNTIYF.

The chain combines TRBV6-5 with TRBJ1-2; TRBD1 is a possible D gene (5 bases). This CDR3 is built from 13 residues. CDR1 is MNHEY, CDR2 SVGAGI, per germline. The ends were cut back, 6 bases at V and 4 bases at J, with 12 bases in the middle. CDR3 loop: CASRSETGYGYTF. CDR3 nucleotides: TGTGCCAGCAGGTCGGAAACAGGCTATGGCTACACCTTC.

This chain's CDR3 is CASSEVFSNQPQHF. The CDR3 bases are TGTGCCAGCAGCGAAGTCTTTAGCAATCAGCCCCAGCATTTT. The gene calls are TRBV7-9 and TRBJ1-5; the D is unclear. From germline, CDR1 is SEHNR and CDR2 FQNEAQ (reference sequence). Deletions cut 5 bases from V and 0 bases from J, with 8 bases between. This CDR3 comprises 14 residues.

The genes are TRBV2 and TRBJ2-3; the D is unclear. Germline V gene data show CDR1 as SNHLY and CDR2 as FYNNEI. V gave up 4 bases and J gave up 4 bases, with 6 bases separating them. This CDR3 is built from 12 residues. The CDR3 nucleotides read TGTGCCAGCAGTGGATGGTCAGATACGCAGTATTTT. Translated: CASSGWSDTQYF.

The chain joins TRBV28 to TRBJ2-5, with TRBD2 matching over 8 bases. This CDR3 spans 15 amino acids. V lost 5 bases, J lost 4 bases, and 9 bases stayed unmatched. CDR1 and CDR2 (germline): MDHEN, SYDVKM. In DNA, the CDR3 is TGTGCCAGCAGTGAGAGTGCGGGGGGCGTAGAGACCCAGTACTTC. It yields the protein CASSESAGGVETQYF.

This sequence joins TRBV9 and TRBJ1-2; D perhaps matches TRBD1 (5 bases). Germline V lookup: CDR1 SGDLS, CDR2 YYNGEE. With 0 bases removed from V and 8 bases from J, the gap between germline ends came to 14 bases. The CDR3 spans 14 residues. The CDR3 sequence: CASSVDSGPGGYTF. CDR3 DNA sequence: TGTGCCAGCAGCGTAGATTCAGGGCCTGGGGGCTACACCTTC.

V and J are TRBV2 and TRBJ2-7; 10 bases fit TRBD2. With V trimmed by 6 bases and J by 7 bases, 9 bases remained unmatched. Germline CDR1 and CDR2: SNHLY and FYNNEI. The CDR3 covers 14 residues. DNA of the CDR3: TGTGCCAGCAGGGCGAGCGGGAGGGCCGGGGAGCAGTACTTC. It yields the protein CASRASGRAGEQYF. Variable domain in full (rest from reference TRBV2 and TRBJ2-7): EPEVTQTPSHQVTQMGQEVILRCVPISNHLYFYWYRQILGQKVEFLVSFYNNEISEKSEIFDDQFSVERPDGSNFTLKIRSTKLEDSAMYFCASRASGRAGEQYFGPGTRLTVT.

The CDR3 DNA sequence: TGTGCCAGCAGTTCTCCCGTAGCGGGGGCCTCCTACGAGCAGTACTTC. This gives the protein CASSSPVAGASYEQYF. This chain connects TRBV28 to TRBJ2-7; TRBD2 agrees at 9 bases. The CDR3 spans 16 residues. Germline V gene lookup returns CDR1 MDHEN and CDR2 SYDVKM. The J segment lost 0 bases and the V segment lost 4 bases, leaving 7 bases of the junction unmatched.

The chain recombines TRBV11-1 with TRBJ2-3; TRBD2 aligns across 8 bases. V trimming: 5 bases; J trimming: 0 bases; junction bases outside the gene matches: 7. This CDR3 is 16 amino acids long. Germline V gives CDR1 SGHAT, CDR2 FQDESV (reference sequence). CDR3 DNA sequence: TGTGCCAGCAGCCCCCGGGGGGGCCGCAGCACAGATACGCAGTATTTT. Translated: CASSPRGGRSTDTQYF. Looking up the rest from reference TRBV11-1 and TRBJ2-3 gives the full variable domain: EAEVAQSPRYKITEKSQAVAFWCDPISGHATLYWYRQILGQGPELLVQFQDESVVDDSQLPKDRFSAERLKGVDSTLKIQPAELGDSAMYLCASSPRGGRSTDTQYFGPGTRLTVL.

The count of this clone is one. The junction shows a germline mismatch at one end, possibly a read error. J is TRBJ1-2 and V is TRBV11-2, with TRBD1 matching 8 bases. Germline values: CDR1 SGHAT, CDR2 FQNNGV. The CDR3 is made up of 13 amino acids. CDR3 residues: CASSLPGGDGYAF. The CDR3 region has the DNA TGTGCCAGCAGCTTGCCAGGGGGCGATGGCTACGCCTTC.

This chain links TRBV6-5 with TRBJ2-1, with D unresolved. The CDR3 has 15 amino acids. CDR1 and CDR2 (germline): MNHEY, SVGAGI. The germline V and J ends were trimmed by 3 bases and 0 bases, with 9 bases remaining between them. The CDR3: CASSYVPNSYNEQFF. In DNA, the CDR3 is TGTGCCAGCAGTTATGTCCCTAACTCCTACAATGAGCAGTTCTTC.

The chain carries TRBV2 and TRBJ2-1; 11 bases match TRBD2. The V gene's germline CDR1 is SNHLY and CDR2 FYNNEI. The trim removed 6 bases at V and 4 bases at J, leaving 2 bases unmatched. The CDR3 runs to 14 residues. CDR3 sequence reads: CASRRLAGYNEQFF. CDR3 bases: TGTGCCAGCAGGAGACTAGCGGGATACAATGAGCAGTTCTTC.